The 24 T cell receptor beta chains below come from one sample, sequenced in a study of a mutant IDH1 vaccine in newly diagnosed glioma. Sample time point: week 11, during vaccination. Topical imiquimod accompanied each vaccine dose, which consisted of 300 ug of mutant IDH1 20-mer peptide. Only in-frame clones appear in the TCRdb table, and some are missing; sequencing was by immunoSEQ multiplex PCR. The sample has about 62,000 clones; approximately 91% are singletons. Which antigens these TCRs recognize remains unknown. The sequenced sample was PBMCs, obtained from a glioma patient whose treatment included an IDH1 peptide vaccine. These receptors came from a man aged 40-55 years with glioma.

J is TRBJ1-5 and V is TRBV28; D gene unclear. Deletions cut 6 bases from V and 5 bases from J, with 14 bases between. CDR3 length equals 14 residues. The germline V gene encodes CDR1 MDHEN and CDR2 SYDVKM. The CDR3 protein is CASSRTDEDQPQHF. CDR3 nucleotide sequence: TGTGCCAGCAGCAGGACTGACGAGGATCAGCCCCAGCATTTT.

The chain uses TRBV19 and TRBJ1-4; 7 positions match TRBD1. The CDR3 consists of 16 residues. Germline trimming cut 4 bases from V and 0 bases from J; bases unmatched to any gene: 5. Germline CDR1 and CDR2: LNHDA and SQIVND (reference sequence). Here the CDR3 DNA reads TGTGCCAGTAGTACCAGGGGGGGCGCAACTAATGAAAAACTGTTTTTT. It is translated as CASSTRGGATNEKLFF. The complete variable domain, with remaining parts taken from reference TRBV19 and TRBJ1-4, reads DGGITQSPKYLFRKEGQNVTLSCEQNLNHDAMYWYRQDPGQGLRLIYYSQIVNDFQKGDIAEGYSVSREKKESFPLTVTSAQKNPTAFYLCASSTRGGATNEKLFFGSGTQLSVL.

This clone is labeled large (0.1 to 1%). The gene calls are TRBV4-1 and TRBJ1-5; D gene unclear. The CDR3 consists of 15 residues. Trimming shortened V by 3 bases and J by 3 bases, and 12 bases separated the two germline ends. Germline V gene lookup returns CDR1 MGHRA and CDR2 YSYEKL. The CDR3 nucleotides are TGCGCCAGCAGCCAGGTCCCAGGTGACAATCAGCCCCAGCATTTT. This sequence encodes CASSQVPGDNQPQHF.

The V call is TRBV19, the J call TRBJ2-4; possibly TRBD1 for D (5 bases). V lost 5 bases, J lost 2 bases, and 16 bases lay in between. Germline CDR1 is LNHDA and CDR2 is SQIVND (reference sequence). The CDR3 runs to 16 residues. The DNA of the CDR3 is TGTGCCAGTAGTCTCTTTCAGGGTGGGTCCAAAAACATTCAGTACTTC. It specifies CASSLFQGGSKNIQYF. Filled out from reference TRBV19 and TRBJ2-4, the complete variable domain reads DGGITQSPKYLFRKEGQNVTLSCEQNLNHDAMYWYRQDPGQGLRLIYYSQIVNDFQKGDIAEGYSVSREKKESFPLTVTSAQKNPTAFYLCASSLFQGGSKNIQYFGAGTRLSVL.

The J gene is TRBJ2-1, the V gene TRBV4-2, with D perhaps TRBD1 (5 bases). Per the germline V gene, CDR1 is LGHNA and CDR2 is YNFKEQ. This CDR3 region has 16 residues. The V end was cut by 3 bases, the J end by 8 bases, with 20 bases between. DNA for the CDR3: TGTGCCAGCAGCCACGGGCTTATGGGGCTGGAAGATGAGCAGTTCTTC. Its translation: CASSHGLMGLEDEQFF.

The chain employs TRBV5-5 and TRBJ1-6, with 10 bases identical to TRBD1. Germline lookup yields CDR1 SGHKS and CDR2 YYEKEE (reference sequence). J was trimmed by 7 bases and V by 5 bases; bases with no gene match: 15. This CDR3 contains 18 residues. The DNA for the CDR3 is TGTGCCAGCAGAGAAGGACAGGGGGGTCGTCTTGTCAATTCACCCCTCCACTTT. This translates into CASREGQGGRLVNSPLHF.

The chain carries TRBV7-2 and TRBJ1-2, with TRBD1 matching 7 bases. Per germline, CDR1 SGHTA and CDR2 FQGNSA. The CDR3 totals 15 residues. V trimming: 1 base; J trimming: 4 bases; junction bases outside the gene matches: 6. CDR3 DNA: TGTGCCAGCAGCTTAGGGGCAGGGACAGCCTATGGCTACACCTTC. This sequence encodes CASSLGAGTAYGYTF.

The genes are TRBV7-9 and TRBJ2-7; D is undetermined. Per the germline V gene, CDR1 is SEHNR and CDR2 is FQNEAQ (reference sequence). CDR3 length: 11 residues. The germline V and J ends were trimmed by 6 bases and 2 bases, with 5 bases remaining between them. The CDR3 reads CASSPAYEQYF. CDR3 DNA sequence: TGTGCCAGCAGTCCGGCCTACGAGCAGTACTTC.

The rearrangement joins TRBV6-6 to TRBJ2-1; D is unresolved. The CDR3 is 14 amino acids. Trimming took off 6 bases at V and 8 bases at J, with 17 bases between the two ends. Germline V gene lookup returns CDR1 MNHNY and CDR2 SVGAGI (reference sequence). The chain's CDR3 is CASSYSSVRDEQFF. The CDR3 coding sequence is TGTGCCAGCAGCTATTCGTCAGTTCGGGATGAGCAGTTCTTC.

V and J are TRBV2 and TRBJ2-1; TRBD2 aligns across 7 bases. The CDR3 runs 19 residues. Germline CDR1 is SNHLY and CDR2 is FYNNEI. Trimming removed 1 base from V and 7 bases from J; junction bases left unmatched: 19. The CDR3 DNA follows: TGTGCCAGCAGTGAAGGGTCCAGGGCTGCCGGCGGGAGTAGGAATGAGCAGTTCTTC. It yields the protein CASSEGSRAAGGSRNEQFF.

The chain recombines TRBV2 with TRBJ1-2; D is perhaps TRBD1 (5 bases). Germline lookup yields CDR1 SNHLY and CDR2 FYNNEI. Trimming removed 3 bases at V and 5 bases at J, with 10 bases between. The CDR3 runs 13 residues. CDR3 residues: CASSDRERYGYTF. The CDR3 coding sequence is TGTGCCAGCAGTGACAGGGAGAGGTATGGCTACACCTTC.

This rearrangement joins TRBV27 to TRBJ2-2, with D perhaps TRBD2 (5 bases). V shed 5 bases and J shed 6 bases, with 7 bases lying between them. This CDR3 has 12 amino acids. Germline V gene sequence: CDR1 MNHEY, CDR2 SMNVEV (reference sequence). The CDR3 nucleotides read TGTGCCAGCAGTAAGGGAGCCGGGGAGCTGTTTTTT. Amino acid sequence: CASSKGAGELFF.

The J gene is TRBJ1-1, the V gene TRBV28, with a possible D match to TRBD1 (6 bases). Trimming took off 9 bases at V and 1 base at J, with 12 bases between the two ends. The CDR3 has 13 residues. CDR1 MDHEN and CDR2 SYDVKM come from the germline V gene. The CDR3 DNA sequence: TGTGCCAGAGGGGGACACCAGAACACTGAAGCTTTCTTT. This sequence encodes CARGGHQNTEAFF.

The gene calls are TRBV11-3 and TRBJ2-2; the D gene is possibly TRBD1 (6 bases). CDR3 length: 15 amino acids. V was trimmed by 3 bases and J by 6 bases, leaving 14 bases between them. CDR1 and CDR2 (germline): SGHNT, YENEEA. CDR3 protein: CASSFAGELSGELFF. The CDR3 region has the DNA TGTGCCAGCAGCTTTGCAGGGGAATTGTCCGGGGAGCTGTTTTTT.

The chain has TRBV10-2 and TRBJ2-2; TRBD2 agrees at 11 bases. In germline, CDR1 is WSHSY, CDR2 SAAADI. The CDR3 length is 14 residues. V lost 6 bases to trimming and J lost 5 bases; unmatched junction nucleotides: 2. For the CDR3, the DNA is TGCGCCAGCAGGCTAGCGGGAGGAACCGGGGAGCTGTTTTTT. This sequence encodes CASRLAGGTGELFF.

This clone was observed a handful of times. This rearrangement joins TRBV11-2 to TRBJ2-2; no clear D gene. Germline V gives CDR1 SGHAT, CDR2 FQNNGV. Trimming cost V 0 bases and J 1 base, with 6 bases left between them. The CDR3 is 15 amino acids. The chain's CDR3 is CASSLEGRNTGELFF. The CDR3 nucleotides are TGTGCCAGCAGCTTAGAGGGCAGGAACACCGGGGAGCTGTTTTTT.

This chain joins TRBV2 and TRBJ2-3, with 10 bases aligning to TRBD1. This CDR3 is 15 amino acids long. V lost 7 bases, J lost 4 bases, and 8 bases stayed unmatched. Germline V gives CDR1 SNHLY, CDR2 FYNNEI. In DNA, the CDR3 is TGTGCCAGCAATCGAGACAGGGGGCCGGCAGATACGCAGTATTTT. It yields the protein CASNRDRGPADTQYF.

In its sample, this clone was seen a few times. This chain links TRBV5-1 with TRBJ2-1; D might be TRBD2 (6 bases). The CDR3 is 18 amino acids. Germline-derived CDR1 and CDR2 are SGHRS and YFSETQ. Trimming took off 6 bases at V and 2 bases at J, with 24 bases between the two ends. This CDR3 reads CASILDLSSGTPYNEQFF. The CDR3 DNA reads as TGCGCCAGCATCCTGGACCTGAGTAGCGGTACTCCCTACAATGAGCAGTTCTTC.

The gene calls are TRBV28 and TRBJ1-2; D is perhaps TRBD1 (5 bases). Trimming removed 2 bases from V and 4 bases from J, with 17 bases in between. This CDR3 spans 16 amino acids. The germline V gene encodes CDR1 MDHEN and CDR2 SYDVKM. CDR3 bases: TGTGCCAGCAGTTTAGGTAACAGGCGAAACCTCTATGGCTACACCTTC. Protein sequence: CASSLGNRRNLYGYTF.

The rearrangement links TRBV10-3 to TRBJ1-2; TRBD1 might be the D (6 bases). V was pared by 0 bases and J by 2 bases, with 13 bases between. The CDR3 sequence is 16 residues long. CDR1 is ENHRY and CDR2 is SYGVKD in the germline V gene. CDR3 coding DNA: TGTGCCATCAGTGAGTCTGTCCAGGGGCCGAACTATGGCTACACCTTC. As protein: CAISESVQGPNYGYTF.

V usage is TRBV7-2 and J usage is TRBJ1-3; 7 bases are shared with TRBD1. The CDR3 runs 16 residues. Trimming cost V 5 bases and J 6 bases; bases outside gene matches: 13. Germline CDR1 reads SGHTA; CDR2 reads FQGNSA. The CDR3 DNA reads as TGTGCCAGCAGCCGACGGGACAGCCTGGGTGTAAACACCATATATTTT. Protein sequence: CASSRRDSLGVNTIYF.

This clone showed up just once. J is TRBJ2-2 and V is TRBV10-3, with TRBD1 as a possible D gene (6 bases). The V end lost 0 bases, the J end lost 0 bases, and 11 bases lay between the germline ends. CDR1 and CDR2 (germline): ENHRY, SYGVKD. This CDR3 is built from 17 residues. The CDR3: CAISESAGASNTGELFF. CDR3 in DNA: TGTGCCATCAGTGAGTCGGCAGGGGCCTCGAACACCGGGGAGCTGTTTTTT.

The chain combines TRBV7-2 with TRBJ2-3, with 9 nucleotides matching TRBD1. V shed 4 bases, J shed 2 bases, and the junction held 7 bases outside the gene matches. The germline V gene encodes CDR1 SGHTA and CDR2 FQGNSA. CDR3 length: 16 residues. This chain's CDR3 is CASSSQGQGPTDTQYF. The CDR3 DNA reads TGTGCCAGCAGCTCACAGGGACAGGGCCCCACAGATACGCAGTATTTT.

This clone appeared a few times. The rearrangement joins TRBV2 to TRBJ2-3, with a tentative D call TRBD2 (6 bases). The CDR3 length is 16 residues. Looked up from germline, CDR1 is SNHLY and CDR2 is FYNNEI. The germline V and J ends were trimmed by 2 bases and 0 bases, with 12 bases remaining between them. CDR3 in amino acids: CASSEMAGTSTDTQYF. CDR3 nucleotide sequence: TGTGCCAGCAGTGAAATGGCAGGGACTAGCACAGATACGCAGTATTTT.